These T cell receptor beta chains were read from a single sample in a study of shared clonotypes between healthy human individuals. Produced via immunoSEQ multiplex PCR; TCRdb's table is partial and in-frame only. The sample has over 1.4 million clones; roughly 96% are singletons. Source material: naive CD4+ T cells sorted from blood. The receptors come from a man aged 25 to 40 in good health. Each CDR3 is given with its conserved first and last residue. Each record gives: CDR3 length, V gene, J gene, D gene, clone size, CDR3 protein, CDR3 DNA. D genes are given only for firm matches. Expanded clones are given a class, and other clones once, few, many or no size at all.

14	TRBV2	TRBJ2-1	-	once	CATRGWAGVNEQFF	TGTGCCACCAGGGGTTGGGCAGGAGTAAATGAGCAGTTCTTC
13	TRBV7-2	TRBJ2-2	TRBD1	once	CASSSGGPGELFF	TGTGCCAGCAGCTCAGGGGGCCCCGGGGAGCTGTTTTTT
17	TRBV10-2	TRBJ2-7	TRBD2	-	CASSDPYRGAGDYEQYF	TGCGCCAGCAGTGACCCTTATCGGGGCGCGGGAGACTACGAGCAGTACTTC
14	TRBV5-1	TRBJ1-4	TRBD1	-	CASSFGTGDEKLFF	TGCGCCAGCAGCTTTGGGACAGGGGATGAAAAACTGTTTTTT
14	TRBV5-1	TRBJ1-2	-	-	CASSFSRGEDGYTF	TGCGCCAGCAGCTTCTCTAGGGGAGAGGATGGCTACACCTTC
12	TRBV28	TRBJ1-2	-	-	CASSVFRVGYTF	TGTGCCAGCAGTGTATTTCGGGTTGGCTACACCTTC
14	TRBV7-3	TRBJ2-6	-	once	CASSFGFGANVLTF	TGTGCCAGCAGCTTCGGGTTTGGGGCCAACGTCCTGACTTTC
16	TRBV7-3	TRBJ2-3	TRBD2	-	CASSSSSGRPPDTQYF	TGTGCCAGCAGCTCCTCTAGCGGAAGACCCCCAGATACGCAGTATTTT
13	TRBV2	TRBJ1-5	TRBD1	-	CASKLTGEQPQHF	TGTGCCAGTAAGTTAACAGGGGAACAGCCCCAGCATTTT
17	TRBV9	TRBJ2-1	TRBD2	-	CASSVDSAGGLRNEQFF	TGTGCCAGCAGCGTAGATTCGGCGGGAGGGTTGCGGAATGAGCAGTTCTTC
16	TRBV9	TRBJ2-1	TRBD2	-	CASSPRLAGGYNEQFF	TGTGCCAGCAGCCCAAGATTAGCGGGGGGTTACAATGAGCAGTTCTTC
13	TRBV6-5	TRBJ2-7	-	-	CASSYQSSYEQYF	TGTGCCAGCAGTTACCAGAGCTCCTACGAGCAGTACTTC
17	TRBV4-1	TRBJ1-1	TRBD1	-	CASSPPPSTGAHTEAFF	TGCGCCAGCAGCCCCCCCCCGTCTACAGGGGCTCACACTGAAGCTTTCTTT
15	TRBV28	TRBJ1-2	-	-	CASSLWGRTRYGYTF	TGTGCCAGCAGTTTATGGGGCCGAACACGTTATGGCTACACCTTC
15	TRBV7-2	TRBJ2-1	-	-	CASSLVARNYNEQFF	TGTGCCAGCAGCTTAGTCGCTAGGAACTACAATGAGCAGTTCTTC
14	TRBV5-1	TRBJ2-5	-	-	CASSATDGAGTQYF	TGCGCCAGCAGCGCCACGGACGGGGCTGGGACCCAGTACTTC
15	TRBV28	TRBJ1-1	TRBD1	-	CASSSATGVNTEAFF	TGTGCCAGCAGTTCCGCTACAGGGGTGAACACTGAAGCTTTCTTT
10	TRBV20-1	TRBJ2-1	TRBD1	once	CSAQGNEQFF	TGCAGTGCACAGGGGAATGAGCAGTTCTTC
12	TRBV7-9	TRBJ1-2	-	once	CASSLHGYGYTF	TGTGCCAGCAGCTTACACGGATATGGCTACACCTTC
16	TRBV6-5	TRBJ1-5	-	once	CASSSLKGPNNQPQHF	TGTGCCAGCAGTTCTCTGAAGGGGCCCAACAATCAGCCCCAGCATTTT
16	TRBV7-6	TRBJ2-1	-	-	CASSPNLAGQNNEQFF	TGTGCCAGCAGCCCCAACTTGGCGGGACAAAACAATGAGCAGTTCTTC
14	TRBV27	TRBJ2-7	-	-	CASSLKLAHYEQYF	TGTGCCAGCAGTTTAAAACTAGCACACTACGAGCAGTACTTC
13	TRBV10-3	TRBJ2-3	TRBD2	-	CAIRGGSTDTQYF	TGTGCCATCCGGGGGGGGAGCACAGATACGCAGTATTTT
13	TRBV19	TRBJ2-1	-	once	CASTGTYPREQFF	TGTGCCAGTACCGGGACCTACCCAAGAGAGCAGTTCTTC
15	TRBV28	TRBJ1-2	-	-	CASSFVGGFNYGYTF	TGTGCCAGCAGTTTCGTAGGGGGTTTTAACTATGGCTACACCTTC
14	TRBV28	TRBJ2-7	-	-	CASSFGASNYEQYF	TGTGCCAGCAGTTTTGGGGCCAGCAATTACGAGCAGTACTTC
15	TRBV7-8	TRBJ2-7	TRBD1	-	CASSLARDRLYEQYF	TGTGCCAGCAGCTTAGCAAGGGACAGATTGTACGAGCAGTACTTC
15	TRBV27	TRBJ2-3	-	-	CASSSAGASTDTQYF	TGTGCCAGCAGTTCCGCAGGGGCCAGCACAGATACGCAGTATTTT
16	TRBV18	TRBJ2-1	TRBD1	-	CASSPRTGGLQNEQFF	TGTGCCAGCTCACCCCGGACAGGGGGACTGCAAAATGAGCAGTTCTTC
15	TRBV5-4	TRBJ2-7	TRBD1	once	CASSLRQGASYEQYF	TGTGCCAGCAGCTTAAGGCAGGGGGCCTCCTACGAGCAGTACTTC
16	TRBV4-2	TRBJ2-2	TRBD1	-	CASSQFGQEFTGELFF	TGTGCCAGCAGCCAATTTGGACAGGAGTTCACCGGGGAGCTGTTTTTT
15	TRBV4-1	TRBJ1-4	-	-	CASSQDGKRNEKLFF	TGCGCCAGCAGCCAAGATGGGAAGCGCAATGAAAAACTGTTTTTT
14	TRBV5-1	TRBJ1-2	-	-	CASSSRAANYGYTF	TGCGCCAGCAGCTCCCGGGCAGCTAACTATGGCTACACCTTC
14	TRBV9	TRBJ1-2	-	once	CASSADRGGYGYTF	TGTGCCAGCAGCGCCGACCGAGGGGGCTATGGCTACACCTTC
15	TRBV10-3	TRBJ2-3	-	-	CAISESSTTTDTQYF	TGTGCCATCAGTGAGTCTAGCACAACCACAGATACGCAGTATTTT
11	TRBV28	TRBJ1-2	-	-	CASSLSVGYTF	TGTGCCAGCAGTTTGTCCGTGGGCTACACCTTC
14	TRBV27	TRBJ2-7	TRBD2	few	CASSRTTSVGEQYF	TGTGCCAGCAGTCGAACCACTAGCGTAGGCGAGCAGTACTTC
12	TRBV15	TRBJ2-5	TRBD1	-	CATSRTGETQYF	TGTGCCACCAGCAGGACAGGGGAGACCCAGTACTTC
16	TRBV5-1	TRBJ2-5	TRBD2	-	CASSLGASGSVETQYF	TGCGCCAGCAGCTTGGGGGCTAGCGGGAGTGTCGAGACCCAGTACTTC
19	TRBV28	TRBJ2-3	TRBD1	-	CASRLLGQGSSRAGDTQYF	TGTGCCAGCAGGCTCTTGGGACAGGGGTCTTCCCGCGCAGGGGATACGCAGTATTTT
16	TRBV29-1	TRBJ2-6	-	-	CSAARDVDSGANVLTF	TGCAGCGCGGCCCGGGACGTAGATTCTGGGGCCAACGTCCTGACTTTC
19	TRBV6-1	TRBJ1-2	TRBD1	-	CASSEALGRGWGLRGGYTF	TGTGCCAGCAGTGAAGCGCTTGGCAGGGGGTGGGGGTTGCGCGGTGGCTACACCTTC
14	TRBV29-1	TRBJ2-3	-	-	CSVEGGRGTDTQYF	TGCAGCGTTGAAGGGGGGCGGGGCACAGATACGCAGTATTTT
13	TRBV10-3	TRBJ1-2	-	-	CAISEQENYGYTF	TGTGCCATCAGTGAACAGGAAAACTATGGCTACACCTTC
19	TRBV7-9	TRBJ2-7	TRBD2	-	CASSLWTSGRDRGYYEQYF	TGTGCCAGCAGCTTATGGACTAGCGGGAGAGATCGTGGTTATTACGAGCAGTACTTC
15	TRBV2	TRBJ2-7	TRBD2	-	CASSELAERHYEQYF	TGTGCCAGCAGTGAGCTAGCGGAGAGACACTACGAGCAGTACTTC
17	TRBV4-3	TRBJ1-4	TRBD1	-	CASSKSIPSQGDEKLFF	TGCGCCAGCAGCAAAAGTATCCCATCACAGGGGGATGAAAAACTGTTTTTT
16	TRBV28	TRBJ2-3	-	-	CASSLMQGPNTDTQYF	TGTGCCAGCAGTTTAATGCAGGGACCTAACACAGATACGCAGTATTTT
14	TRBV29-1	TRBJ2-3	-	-	CSVEVRRSTDTQYF	TGCAGCGTTGAAGTAAGGCGGAGCACAGATACGCAGTATTTT
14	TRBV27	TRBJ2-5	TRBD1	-	CASSPLTGGQTQYF	TGTGCCAGCAGTCCGCTGACAGGGGGTCAGACCCAGTACTTC
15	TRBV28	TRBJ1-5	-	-	CASSLTWTSNQPQHF	TGTGCCAGCAGTTTAACCTGGACTAGCAATCAGCCCCAGCATTTT
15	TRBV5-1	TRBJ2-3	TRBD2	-	CASSWGLAGADTQYF	TGCGCCAGCAGCTGGGGACTAGCGGGAGCAGATACGCAGTATTTT
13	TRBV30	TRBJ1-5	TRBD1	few	CAWSRQGNQPQHF	TGTGCCTGGAGTCGACAGGGTAATCAGCCCCAGCATTTT